This T cell receptor beta chain stems from a study of cytomegalovirus exposure and HLA in healthy donors listed by TCRdb under 2017. Regarding the study in general: According to an earlier analysis of 587 of the donors, roughly 180 million T cells yielded approximately 120 million unique TCR beta sequences and roughly 280 Gb of sequence data. A later analysis re-examined previously published TCR beta repertoires from more than 550 donors and added high-resolution HLA genotyping to investigate patterns of TCR occurrence. Typing coverage varied by locus: about 620-630 donors for A, B, C, DRB1 and DQB1; approximately 500 for DQA1; over 600 for DPA1; more than 450 for DPB1. Donor age, sex, ethnicity and CMV serostatus were collected together with the repertoire data. Genome-wide SNP genotypes for about 65% of the 666 donors were used in a later genetic analysis, which treated that subset as a discovery cohort. An early release that covered roughly 600 HLA-typed donors contained approximately 300 gigabases of sequencing data and about 93 million unique TCR sequences. Of the roughly 430 genotyped donors, roughly 80% fell in the genetic ancestry cluster associated with self-reported Caucasian donors. Because of strong linkage in the cohort, 5 or 6 DR-DQ haplotypes were treated as single units for association and clustering. Besides the first cohort of under 700 subjects, a separate validation cohort made up of over 95 different subjects was used. Rather than drawing on any new phenotypic data, the later analysis identified candidate immune exposures from TCR beta sequences and the way those sequences occurred across donors. Both class I and class II loci were covered by HLA typing, at four-digit resolution. The study used immunosequencing to profile the T cell repertoires of more than 650 subjects and linked those repertoires to cytomegalovirus serostatus. The study was designed to test whether signatures of past pathogen exposure could be identified by cataloging public T cell receptors. An earlier analysis of 500 to 650 of the donors applied high-throughput TCR beta sequencing to assess whether each TCR beta V gene segment acted as functional or pseudogenic. High-throughput TCR immunosequencing, statistical association of individual TCRs with disease status, and machine learning were combined to predict cytomegalovirus infection status. On average, roughly 200,000 unique TCR beta nucleotide sequences were sequenced per donor among more than 350 genotyped donors of the cohort, with about 17% of those sequences being non-productive. All discovery cohort repertoires had been generated using a single sequencing platform. Findings and caveats that apply to the study as a whole: CMV serostatus was the only immune exposure information available for the cohort. According to a later analysis, parvovirus B19, influenza, CMV and Epstein-Barr virus appeared linked to several top co-occurrence clusters. In a later analysis, around 15,000 TCR beta sequences were associated with specific HLA alleles at a false discovery rate of 0.05. The authors suggested that the approach could potentially be extended to other disease states and immunological phenotypes. Because counts were too low, about 18 rarely observed V segments, including chromosome 9 orphons, were excluded from the earlier analysis of roughly 580 of the donors. Most TCR sequences were observed very rarely across donors, whereas some public TCRs were present in many individuals. In a later analysis, most CMV-associated TCR beta chains were found to appear HLA-restricted, with HLA associations seemingly driven largely by CMV exposure. Some IMGT-functional V segments, including TRBV6-2 and TRBV6-3, could not be told apart with the 87-base-pair reads, so those segments were excluded. Linkage disequilibrium might explain the correlated functional status among segregating V segments, but an unknown experimental factor could not be ruled out. V-gene and J-gene trimming of TCR beta chains was associated with a missense DCLRE1C variant in a later genetic analysis, and the association was replicated in an independent cohort. When HLA alleles, especially DR and DQ, strongly co-occurred, attributing TCR associations to individual alleles was difficult. Sequencing depth was assumed to be roughly uniform across donors in the presence/absence analyses, though that assumption may not hold. In both the original and validation cohorts, the classifier was reported to diagnose cytomegalovirus status with high specificity and sensitivity. In the study, around 160 TCR beta chains were listed as associated with cytomegalovirus. In a later analysis, HLA-associated TCR beta chains showed more clonal expansion and lower generation probabilities than non-associated chains that were equally common. Because HLA typing was missing for some donors at each locus, association tests included only the typed subset. A further reported finding was that TCR beta sequences accurately predicted the HLA-A and HLA-B alleles for most subjects in the first cohort. In a later genetic analysis, fewer N-insertions in productive TCRs were reported among donors in an Asian-associated ancestry cluster than the roughly 700-donor mean. A cluster of highly shared sequence variants was judged likely to represent a technical artifact of the sequencing pipeline. In vitro tests confirmed that a few of the cytomegalovirus-associated TCR beta chains recognize cytomegalovirus antigens. An earlier analysis of some 560 of the donors showed that most TCR beta V segments appeared in productive rearrangements either about 87% or about 30% of the time, which broadly matched IMGT annotations. A later analysis found that TCR association rates varied across HLA loci, with DRB1 alleles showing the most associated TCRs and HLA-C alleles the fewest. This cohort had only TCR beta chains sequenced, and the lack of alpha or paired-chain data limited which features could be detected.

The cohort was made up of several hundred healthy bone marrow donors. Cohort members were all nominally healthy when sampled, although unrecorded immune exposures were likely present. The donor tested CMV seropositive, placing the donor among the 289 seropositive members of the cohort. Every donor gave a peripheral blood sample, and the peripheral blood mononuclear cells from that sample were used for TCR beta sequencing. Genomic DNA extraction from the blood cell samples was performed with the Qiagen DNeasy Blood Extraction Kit. Germline trimming amounts to 1 base on V and 4 bases on J, with 1 as the count of junction bases outside the gene matches. Per the germline V gene, MDHEN is the CDR1 and SYDVKM is the CDR2. From the cysteine through the phenylalanine, the CDR3 covers 15 amino acids. Here the CDR3 DNA is all that survives: 45 bases in frame from base 1. Details on this clone: What this receptor recognizes is not known. The record has no base qualities; no much larger clone is one base away.

The library was built by means of the immunoSEQ multiplex PCR assay. For the multiplex PCR, a mixture combining 60 forward primers for TCR Vbeta segments and 13 reverse primers for TCR Jbeta segments was used. The CDR3 region of rearranged TCR beta genes was amplified from genomic DNA by a multiplex PCR assay. Amplified TCR beta libraries were sequenced as 87-base-pair reads on the Illumina HiSeq System. Turning to the authors' computational methods: In a later analysis, approximately 74 million unique TCR beta chains were counted across the roughly 610 repertoires, and some 10 million of these chains were shared by at least two donors. A nearest-neighbor algorithm error-corrected the raw reads and collapsed the reads into unique sequences, merging closely related sequences to remove PCR and sequencing errors. V, D and J gene segments were assigned by aligning CDR3 sequences to IMGT reference sequences. For a sequence to be retained, a match of at least six nucleotides to both a V gene segment and a J gene segment was required. A rearrangement was called productive if the CDR3 had no stop codons and remained in frame with V and J, and every other rearrangement was called non-productive. Following IMGT convention, CDR3 was defined as the stretch from the second conserved V-encoded cysteine to the conserved J-encoded phenylalanine. Sequences without an unambiguous match to a single V gene segment were excluded from the earlier analysis of about 600 of the donors. In an earlier analysis of 587 of the donors, V segments were called functional above 56.7% productive rearrangements and were called segregating when the between-donor standard deviation exceeded 5%. A statistical classification framework was developed to diagnose cytomegalovirus status using the catalog of TCR beta chain sequences. A later analysis assigned V and J genes by comparing TCR nucleotide sequences with IMGT/GENE-DB human TR gene sequences. In a later analysis, CDR3 sequences and most-parsimonious VDJ recombination scenarios were assigned using the TCRdist pipeline. In a later analysis, each TCR beta chain was defined by its CDR3 amino acid sequence together with its V-gene family, and reads lacking a unique V-gene family were excluded. As a way to deal with suspected cross-contamination and a sequencing artifact, a later analysis dropped hundreds of nucleotide sequences that were highly shared and had low generation probability. A later analysis calculated a clonal expansion index for each public chain from normalized within-repertoire ranks of inferred template counts. Generation probabilities in a later analysis came from a VDJ recombination model fitted to out-of-frame rearrangements, and those results were checked against IGoR. A later analysis scored TCR-TCR, TCR-HLA and TCR-CMV co-occurrence with hypergeometric tests, applying a repertoire-size bias correction to TCR pairs. A later analysis estimated false discovery rates by permuting HLA or CMV assignments 20 times. In a later analysis, co-occurring TCRs were grouped with DBSCAN, and TCRdist sequence similarity was added when clustering was performed within HLA-allele-positive subsets. Repertoires with fewer than 30,000 or more than 120,000 public chains, plus five repertoires with anomalous nucleotide sharing, were excluded from co-occurrence clustering. Here the immuneACCESS table is served through TCRdb, limited to in-frame sequences with V and J called. Missing clones are a known gap in these copies; in checked studies unresolved V genes cover under half, and the rest lacks a known reason. V, J and clone size are taken as reported in that table, and D and trimming were inferred from the DNA itself. The sample yields tens of thousands of clones; around 76% were counted once. The ten most abundant clones make up 20% to 25% of the sample.

The rearrangement joined TRBV28 to TRBJ2-1, with 10 bases aligning to TRBD2. The source material was PBMCs. The TCR was taken from a woman aged 25 to 45 in good health and CMV-seropositive. Read as DNA, the sequence is TGTGCCAGCAGTTTATCTAGCGGGGGATACAATGAGCAGTTCTTC. This translates into CASSLSSGGYNEQFF.